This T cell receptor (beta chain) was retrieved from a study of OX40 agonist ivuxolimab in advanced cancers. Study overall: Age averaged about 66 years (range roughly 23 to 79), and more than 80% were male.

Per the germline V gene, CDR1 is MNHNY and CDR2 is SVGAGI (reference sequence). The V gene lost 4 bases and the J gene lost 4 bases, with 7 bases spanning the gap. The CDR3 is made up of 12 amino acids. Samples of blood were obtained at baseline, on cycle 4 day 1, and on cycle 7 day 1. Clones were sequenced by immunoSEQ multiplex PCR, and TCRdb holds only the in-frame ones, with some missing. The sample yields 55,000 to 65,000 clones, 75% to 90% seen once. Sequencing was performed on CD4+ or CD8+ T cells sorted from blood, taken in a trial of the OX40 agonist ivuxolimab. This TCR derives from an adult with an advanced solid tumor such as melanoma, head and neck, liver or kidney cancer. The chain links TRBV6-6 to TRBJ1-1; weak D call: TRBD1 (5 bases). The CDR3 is CASSSGSTEAFF. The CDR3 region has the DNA TGTGCCAGCAGTTCAGGGAGCACTGAAGCTTTCTTT.